This is a list of T cell receptor beta chains from one sample in a study of blood T cell repertoires in COVID-19. TCRdb's copy holds only in-frame clones and misses some; the assay was immunoSEQ multiplex PCR. The table records roughly 100,000 clones, about 80% of them present only once. The specimen sequenced was peripheral blood. Receptors originate from a man in his fifties or sixties with acute or convalescent COVID-19. Each CDR3 is given with its conserved first and last residue. The D gene is left open where the match is weak. Size is stated for part of the rows, as once, few or many counts, or as a class when the clone is expanded.

clone size	V gene	J gene	D gene	CDR3 DNA	CDR3 protein
-	TRBV20-1	TRBJ1-1	-	TGCAGTGCTAGAATCCCAGGGGCTTTCTTT	CSARIPGAFF
-	TRBV5-4	TRBJ2-3	TRBD1	TGTGCCACCAACCAGGGAGGGACAGGGAGGCCAGATACGCAGTATTTT	CATNQGGTGRPDTQYF
-	TRBV19	TRBJ2-6	TRBD1	TGTGCCAGTAGTATACCCGGGACAGGGGGTGCTGGGGCCAACGTCCTGACTTTC	CASSIPGTGGAGANVLTF
-	TRBV18	TRBJ1-1	-	TGTGCCAGCTCACCACCGAACAGGGCAGATGAAGCTTTCTTT	CASSPPNRADEAFF
-	TRBV6-5	TRBJ1-2	TRBD1	TGTGCCAGCAGCCAGGGACAGATCTATGGCTACACCTTC	CASSQGQIYGYTF
-	TRBV11-3	TRBJ2-1	TRBD2	TGTGCCAGCAGCTTAGATGTCGGAGCGGGAACTTCCAATGAGCAGTTCTTC	CASSLDVGAGTSNEQFF
-	TRBV4-1	TRBJ1-1	TRBD1	TGCGCCAGCAGCCAACCATCTGCAGGGGGCACTGAAGCTTTCTTT	CASSQPSAGGTEAFF
-	TRBV18	TRBJ1-1	-	TGTGCCAGCTCACCACCAGAAAGGAGCACTGAAGCTTTCTTT	CASSPPERSTEAFF
-	TRBV7-9	TRBJ1-1	-	TGTGCCAGCAGCTTAGGAGGTTGGCGGACTGAAGCTTTCTTT	CASSLGGWRTEAFF
-	TRBV19	TRBJ1-5	TRBD1	TGTGCCAGTTCGGACAGGGGGACGAGCAATCAGCCCCAGCATTTT	CASSDRGTSNQPQHF
-	TRBV19	TRBJ2-4	TRBD2	TGTGCCAGTAGTGAAGCGGGGAGGACAAACATTCAGTACTTC	CASSEAGRTNIQYF
-	TRBV6-1	TRBJ1-2	-	TGTGCCAGCAGTGAGCTACGGACTGCTGTAGGCTACACCTTC	CASSELRTAVGYTF
-	TRBV12-3/TRBV12-4	TRBJ1-5	-	TGTGCCAGCAGTTCAGGGAGGTTGCAGCCCCAGCATTTT	CASSSGRLQPQHF
once	TRBV6-1	TRBJ1-1	TRBD1	TGTGCCAGCAGTGAACCTGGACAGGGAAACACTGAAGCTTTCTTT	CASSEPGQGNTEAFF
-	TRBV3-1/TRBV3-2	TRBJ2-1	TRBD2	TGTGCCAGCAGCCAAGATGGAATCGCGGGGGGCAATGAGCAGTTCTTC	CASSQDGIAGGNEQFF
-	TRBV18	TRBJ1-1	-	TGTGCCAGCAAGGCAAGGGGAGGGGACACTGAAGCTTTCTTT	CASKARGGDTEAFF
-	TRBV19	TRBJ1-2	-	TGTGCCAGTAGTTTCGGACAGATTAACTATGGCTACACCTTC	CASSFGQINYGYTF
-	TRBV28	TRBJ1-2	TRBD1	TGTGCCAGCAGTCCGGGACAGGGTGCGAAGGGCTACACCTTC	CASSPGQGAKGYTF
-	TRBV27	TRBJ2-1	TRBD1	TGTGCCAGCAGACCGCTGGACAGGGGACCCTACAATGAGCAGTTCTTC	CASRPLDRGPYNEQFF
-	TRBV19	TRBJ1-3	TRBD1	TGTGCCAGTAGTCGGGACAGGGGGTCAGACACCATATATTTT	CASSRDRGSDTIYF
-	TRBV19	TRBJ1-2	TRBD1	TGTGCCAGTAGCCCAACAGGGGGCGAGGGCTACACCTTC	CASSPTGGEGYTF
-	TRBV11-2	TRBJ1-2	-	TGTGCCAGCAGCTTAGAGGCACAGGGTATTAACTATGGCTACACCTTC	CASSLEAQGINYGYTF
-	TRBV10-2	TRBJ2-3	TRBD2	TGCGCCAGCAGTGGTCCGGGTAGCGGGGGTTCAGATACGCAGTATTTT	CASSGPGSGGSDTQYF
-	TRBV19	TRBJ1-1	-	TGTGCCAGTAGTTGGCAAAGGGGAGAAGCTTTCTTT	CASSWQRGEAFF
-	TRBV27	TRBJ2-2	-	TGTGCCAGCAGTTTAGCGACAGTAAACACCGGGGAGCTGTTTTTT	CASSLATVNTGELFF
-	TRBV29-1	TRBJ1-2	-	TGCAGCGTTGCCCCAGATGCTAACTATGGCTACACCTTC	CSVAPDANYGYTF
-	TRBV27	TRBJ1-2	-	TGTGCCAGCAGTTTATGGGCAGGGGACTATGGCTACACCTTC	CASSLWAGDYGYTF
-	TRBV30	TRBJ2-1	TRBD2	TGTGCCTGGAGGCGGCGCGGGGGGGCATGGAATGAGCAGTTCTTC	CAWRRRGGAWNEQFF
-	TRBV5-1	TRBJ1-1	TRBD1	TGCGCCAGCAGCTTACAGGGGCCAGATATGAACACTGAAGCTTTCTTT	CASSLQGPDMNTEAFF
few	TRBV10-3	TRBJ1-1	-	TGTGCCATCAGGGATCACAACGGCGGCGACACTGAAGCTTTCTTT	CAIRDHNGGDTEAFF
-	TRBV11-2	TRBJ2-2	TRBD2	TGTGCCAGCGCAGCTAGACTAGCGGGAGGGCCTACGAACACCGGGGAGCTGTTTTTT	CASAARLAGGPTNTGELFF